Here is one TCR beta chain with its context. The antigen is unknown. This CDR3 contains 16 residues. V shed 1 base, J shed 9 bases, and the junction held 10 bases outside the gene matches. Germline lookup yields CDR1 SGHKS and CDR2 YYEKEE (reference sequence). This entry comes from a study of shared clonotypes between healthy human individuals. Study summary: Each donor's CD8 memory used one plate, CD8 naive two, each CD4 subset three. Findings of the study overall: Sorted-subset sequencing, rarefaction showed, was incomplete despite large depth.

In the naive CD8 group, cells lacked CD45RO and were positively selected for CCR7, so terminally differentiated effector memory CD45RA+ cells were left out. Some 30,000 T cell genomes, or roughly 200 ng DNA, went into the sorted-subset replicate PCRs. Produced via immunoSEQ multiplex PCR; TCRdb's table is partial and in-frame only. This table holds hundreds of thousands of clones, 95% to 98% found once. The source material was naive CD8+ T cells sorted from blood. This receptor was taken from a man younger than 45 in good health. The V call is TRBV5-5, the J call TRBJ2-2; 9 nucleotides line up with TRBD2. CDR3 nucleotides: TGTGCCAGCAGCTTGAAGGGTAGCGGGAGTGGCAGGGAGCTGTTTTTT. Protein: CASSLKGSGSGRELFF.